These 32 T cell receptor beta chains originate from one sample sequenced in a study of response to subunit inactivated influenza vaccine (dated by TCRdb to the late 2010s). Interpreted using the paper, the time point label stands for: 45 days after influenza vaccine administration. The library was prepared using RT-PCR. The data were produced on an Illumina HiSeq 2500. Using fastp trimming at Q25 and MiXCR clonotype assembly, TCRdb reanalyzed the public sequencing data and kept in-frame beta chains. Rows with one shared CDR3 protein collapse into an entry with the most common genes and DNA. This sample gives 540,000 or so distinct CDR3 sequences in total; around 13% of them show up just once. Of the sample, about an eighth falls within the top ten clones. Sequenced material: PBMCs from blood, taken roughly 48 days after vaccination. Receptor source: a man in his forties or fifties who received an inactivated influenza vaccine. Donor details come from another sample of the same person, matched by shared clones.

V and J are TRBV7-8 and TRBJ2-7, with a weak D call TRBD1 (6 bases). V gave up 4 bases and J gave up 5 bases, with 15 bases separating them. The CDR3 is made up of 14 amino acids. The germline V gene encodes CDR1 SGHVS and CDR2 FQNEAQ. The CDR3 DNA reads as TGTGCCAGCAGCTCCGACAGGACGGTCCACGAGCAGTACTTC. It translates to CASSSDRTVHEQYF.

V usage is TRBV5-4 and J usage is TRBJ2-7; D is undetermined. V was clipped by 0 bases and J by 5 bases, with 6 bases between them. CDR1 and CDR2 (germline): SGHNT, YYREEE (reference sequence). The CDR3 is 12 amino acids. CDR3 sequence (DNA): TGTGCCAGCAGCTTGGGGTGGAACGAGCAGTACTTC. Translated: CASSLGWNEQYF.

This rearrangement joins TRBV4-1 to TRBJ2-2; a weak D match, TRBD1 (6 bases). The ends were cut back, 1 base at V and 8 bases at J, with 14 bases in the middle. CDR1 MGHRA and CDR2 YSYEKL come from the germline V gene. This CDR3 has 15 residues. The CDR3 region has the DNA TGCGCCAGCAGCCAAGGGGGGCAGGGGCAGGGGGAGCTGTTTTTT. This translates into CASSQGGQGQGELFF.

V is TRBV7-2 and J is TRBJ1-5; TRBD1 matches 7 bases. Germline V gene data show CDR1 as SGHTA and CDR2 as FQGNSA. The junction had 5 bases not matched to a gene; V was cut back by 5 bases and J by 1 base. The CDR3 runs to 15 residues. CDR3 DNA sequence: TGTGCCAGCAGCCCCGTGACAGGGAGCAATCAGCCCCAGCATTTT. It is translated as CASSPVTGSNQPQHF.

About this clonotype: The junction does not match germline at one end; this may be a read error. The chain carries TRBV20-1 and TRBJ1-3; perhaps TRBD1 as D (5 bases). The length of the CDR3 is 15 residues. In germline, CDR1 is DFQATT, CDR2 SNEGSKA (reference sequence). CDR3 region: CSARGGHYSGNTIYF. CDR3 nucleotides: TGCAGTGCCAGAGGAGGACACTACTCTGGAAACACCATATATTTT.

This clonotype was counted only a few times. This chain connects TRBV3-1 to TRBJ2-7, with D possibly matching TRBD1 (5 bases). Trimming pared 4 bases from V and 7 bases from J, leaving 11 bases between. The germline V gene has CDR1 LGHDT and CDR2 YNNKEL (reference sequence). The CDR3 consists of 12 residues. Here the CDR3 reads CASSPLGAEQYF. In nucleotides, the CDR3 is TGTGCCAGCAGCCCTCTAGGGGCAGAGCAGTACTTC.

This chain links TRBV9 with TRBJ2-3, with 7 nucleotides matching TRBD2. Germline CDR1 SGDLS, CDR2 YYNGEE. The J segment lost 3 bases and the V segment lost 6 bases, leaving 7 bases of the junction unmatched. The CDR3 totals 14 residues. The CDR3 sequence: CASNGGSGTDTQYF. The CDR3 coding sequence is TGTGCCAGCAATGGCGGGAGCGGTACAGATACGCAGTATTTT.

V and J are TRBV4-2 and TRBJ2-2; TRBD2 matches at 7 bases. Germline V CDR1 and CDR2: LGHNA, YNFKEQ. Germline trimming cut 4 bases from V and 4 bases from J; bases unmatched to any gene: 3. There are 14 residues in the CDR3. The CDR3 sequence is CASSPGRVTGELFF. Here the CDR3 DNA reads TGTGCCAGCAGCCCAGGGAGGGTCACCGGGGAGCTGTTTTTT.

This clonotype was picked up a small number of times. The chain joins TRBV24-1 to TRBJ2-5, with TRBD1 matching 7 bases. This CDR3 spans 13 amino acids. The trim removed 5 bases at V and 2 bases at J, leaving 1 base unmatched. The germline CDR1 and CDR2 sequences are KGHDR and SFDVKD. CDR3: CATSGDSQETQYF. CDR3 nucleotides: TGTGCCACCAGTGGGGACAGTCAAGAGACCCAGTACTTC.

In its sample, this clonotype was seen many times. This rearrangement joins TRBV20-1 to TRBJ1-5; 9 bases are a match to TRBD1. V lost 0 bases and J lost 6; bases outside the gene matches: 6. The CDR3 is 15 residues long. Germline loops: CDR1 DFQATT, CDR2 SNEGSKA (reference sequence). The CDR3 bases are TGCAGTGCTAGAGATTTGGGACAGGGAGGTCAGCCCCAGCATTTT. Translating it yields CSARDLGQGGQPQHF.

The CDR3 DNA is TGTGCCAGTTCTAACTCAGGGTTGGCCCAGTACTTC. Translating gives CASSNSGLAQYF. This chain connects TRBV6-5 to TRBJ2-5; D is perhaps TRBD1 (5 bases). The V gene's germline CDR1 is MNHEY and CDR2 SVGAGI. V dropped 9 bases and J dropped 9 bases, with 17 bases sitting between them. The CDR3 contains 12 residues.

This clonotype showed up just a few times. The chain is built from TRBV12-3 or TRBV12-4 and TRBJ1-1; the D is unclear. Trimming shortened V by 4 bases and J by 4 bases, and 22 bases separated the two germline ends. This CDR3 contains 17 residues. CDR3 residues: CASSSGPDGFLGTEAFF. The CDR3 nucleotides are TGTGCCAGCAGTTCCGGTCCGGACGGGTTTTTGGGCACTGAAGCTTTCTTT.

Only a few counts were recorded for this clonotype. V usage is TRBV10-3 and J usage is TRBJ1-6, with a tentative D call TRBD1 (6 bases). The germline V gene encodes CDR1 ENHRY and CDR2 SYGVKD. The V and J ends lost 4 bases and 10 bases respectively, with 14 bases between them. This CDR3 region has 14 residues. The DNA of the CDR3 is TGTGCCATCAGTGCACAGGGTCGTAACTCACCCCTCCACTTT. Encoded protein: CAISAQGRNSPLHF.

The chain uses TRBV7-2 and TRBJ2-3; 8 bases fit TRBD1. This CDR3 contains 17 residues. Germline assignment: CDR1 SGHTA and CDR2 FQGNSA. The V gene end was trimmed by 4 bases and the J gene end by 3 bases; junction bases not matched to a gene: 12. The CDR3 spells CASSSHYRQGPTDTQYF. CDR3 nucleotide sequence: TGTGCCAGCAGCTCCCACTATCGACAGGGGCCTACAGATACGCAGTATTTT. The full variable domain, its missing parts supplied by reference TRBV7-2 and TRBJ2-3, is GAGVSQSPSNKVTEKGKDVELRCDPISGHTALYWYRQSLGQGLEFLIYFQGNSAPDKSGLPSDRFSAERTGGSVSTLTIQRTQQEDSAVYLCASSSHYRQGPTDTQYFGPGTRLTVL.

The J gene is TRBJ2-3, the V gene TRBV11-2, with TRBD2 as a possible D gene (5 bases). The CDR3 runs to 14 residues. V was trimmed by 0 bases and J by 7 bases, leaving 11 bases between them. CDR1 and CDR2 (germline): SGHAT, FQNNGV. The CDR3 loop reads CASSLERAGHTQYF. CDR3 DNA sequence: TGTGCCAGCAGCTTAGAGCGGGCAGGACATACGCAGTATTTT.

The V call is TRBV27, the J call TRBJ2-1, with TRBD2 matching 9 bases. This CDR3 is 16 amino acids long. Trimming took 7 bases from V and 5 from J; bases not matched to a gene: 12. Germline V CDR1 and CDR2: MNHEY, SMNVEV (reference sequence). CDR3 region: CASTGIAGEGDNEQFF. DNA of the CDR3: TGTGCCAGCACCGGAATAGCGGGAGAGGGGGACAATGAGCAGTTCTTC.

This clonotype occurred a few times. The genes are TRBV7-6 and TRBJ2-3, with D uncertain. The V gene lost 1 base and the J gene lost 0 bases, with 14 bases spanning the gap. This CDR3 has 17 amino acids. CDR1 SGHVS and CDR2 FNYEAQ come from the germline V gene. The CDR3 bases are TGTGCCAGCAGCTTAGTCTTCAGAAAAACTAGCACAGATACGCAGTATTTT. It specifies CASSLVFRKTSTDTQYF.

The chain joins TRBV2 to TRBJ2-2, with 7 bases matching TRBD1. Germline V gene lookup returns CDR1 SNHLY and CDR2 FYNNEI. The CDR3 length is 16 residues. After removal of 7 bases from V and 0 bases from J, the junction contained 8 bases not matched to a gene. The CDR3 loop reads CASTKRGPTNTGELFF. CDR3 sequence (DNA): TGTGCCAGCACCAAAAGGGGGCCGACGAACACCGGGGAGCTGTTTTTT.

The J gene is TRBJ2-3, the V gene TRBV30; D is unresolved. V was shortened by 3 bases and J by 6 bases, with 7 bases between the two germline ends. Germline V CDR1 and CDR2: GTSNPN, SVGIG (reference sequence). The CDR3 covers 11 residues. CDR3 in amino acids: CAWRLGDTQYF. In nucleotides, the CDR3 is TGTGCCTGGAGACTGGGGGATACGCAGTATTTT.

V usage is TRBV7-2 and J usage is TRBJ1-1; no reliable D call. This CDR3 region has 14 residues. The V gene lost 3 bases and the J gene lost 11 bases, with 19 bases spanning the gap. Germline CDR1 and CDR2: SGHTA and FQGNSA. CDR3 bases: TGTGCCAGCAGCTTGTCCTTGGGGTTCGATGTGGCTTTCTTT. Its translation is CASSLSLGFDVAFF.

This clonotype was observed a handful of times. The chain recombines TRBV28 with TRBJ2-3; D remains ambiguous. From germline, CDR1 is MDHEN and CDR2 SYDVKM. The CDR3 spans 13 residues. The germline V and J ends were trimmed by 5 bases and 2 bases, with 8 bases remaining between them. The chain's CDR3 is CASSESFTDTQYF. CDR3 nucleotides: TGTGCCAGCAGTGAGTCCTTCACAGATACGCAGTATTTT.

This clonotype was found a few times. This chain uses TRBV10-3 with TRBJ2-1, with 7 bases aligning to TRBD2. Germline-derived CDR1 and CDR2 are ENHRY and SYGVKD. The CDR3 loop spans 13 amino acids. V shed 6 bases and J 3 bases; nucleotides not matched to a gene: 2. The CDR3 loop reads CAIRAGVYNEQFF. The DNA for the CDR3 is TGTGCCATCAGGGCGGGGGTCTACAATGAGCAGTTCTTC.

V gene TRBV2 combines with J gene TRBJ2-5; 8 bases line up with TRBD1. Trimming removed 4 bases from V and 3 bases from J; junction bases left unmatched: 7. The CDR3 spans 15 residues. Germline V CDR1 and CDR2: SNHLY, FYNNEI. CDR3 amino acids: CASSGNRGAEETQYF. CDR3 coding DNA: TGTGCCAGCAGTGGAAACAGGGGGGCGGAAGAGACCCAGTACTTC.

This clonotype appeared many times. The chain joins TRBV7-8 to TRBJ2-1, with D possibly being TRBD1 or TRBD2 (5 bases each). In germline, CDR1 is SGHVS, CDR2 FQNEAQ. Trimming shortened V by 6 bases and J by 0 bases, and 24 bases separated the two germline ends. The CDR3 consists of 19 residues. The CDR3 sequence: CASRISALRGPSSYNEQFF. Written as DNA, the CDR3 is TGTGCCAGCAGGATCTCGGCCCTTCGGGGACCTAGCTCCTACAATGAGCAGTTCTTC. The full variable domain, with the rest looked up from reference TRBV7-8 and TRBJ2-1, is GAGVSQSPRYKVAKRGQDVALRCDPISGHVSLFWYQQALGQGPEFLTYFQNEAQLDKSGLPSDRFFAERPEGSVSTLKIQRTQQEDSAVYLCASRISALRGPSSYNEQFFGPGTRLTVL.

This clonotype was seen a handful of times. The chain recombines TRBV29-1 with TRBJ2-5, with a tentative D call TRBD2 (6 bases). CDR1 and CDR2 from the germline V gene are SQVTM and ANQGSEA. CDR3 size: 15 residues. V lost 1 base to trimming and J lost 5 bases, with 17 bases between them. In DNA form, the CDR3 reads TGCAGCGTTGAAGTGGGGGGTCTGCTCGCGGAGACCCAGTACTTC. It codes for CSVEVGGLLAETQYF.

The sample holds a few counts of this clonotype. The chain has TRBV11-2 and TRBJ2-7; 7 bases map to TRBD1. CDR1 SGHAT and CDR2 FQNNGV come from the germline V gene. The CDR3 extends over 13 amino acids. V lost 7 bases and J lost 4; bases outside the gene matches: 7. The CDR3 DNA reads TGTGCCAGCAACGACAGGGTGGGGTACGAGCAGTACTTC. Translating it yields CASNDRVGYEQYF.

CDR3 bases: TGTGCCAGCAGTGTCTACAGGAATCCCTCCTACAATGAGCAGTTCTTC. This gives the protein CASSVYRNPSYNEQFF. The rearrangement links TRBV6-1 to TRBJ2-1; perhaps TRBD1 as D (5 bases). The CDR3 has 16 residues. The V end was cut by 4 bases, the J end by 0 bases, with 13 bases between. Germline-derived CDR1 and CDR2 are MNHNS and SASEGT.

This chain joins TRBV15 and TRBJ2-3; TRBD2 agrees at 10 bases. Germline trimming cut 0 bases from V and 0 bases from J; bases unmatched to any gene: 0. Looked up from germline, CDR1 is LNHNV and CDR2 is YYDKDF (reference sequence). The CDR3 has 16 residues. The CDR3 DNA sequence: TGTGCCACCAGCAGAGAACTAGCGGGAAGCACAGATACGCAGTATTTT. Translated: CATSRELAGSTDTQYF.

This clonotype was detected only a few times. The gene calls are TRBV6-5 and TRBJ1-2, with a tentative D call TRBD1 (6 bases). The V and J ends lost 0 bases and 4 bases respectively, with 9 bases between them. Germline V gene data show CDR1 as MNHEY and CDR2 as SVGAGI. The CDR3 has 14 residues. In nucleotides, the CDR3 is TGTGCCAGCAGTTACTCGGGGGACACCTATGGCTACACCTTC. It translates to CASSYSGDTYGYTF.

This clonotype appeared many times. V and J are TRBV20-1 and TRBJ2-7; 9 bases align to TRBD2. Unmatched junction bases numbered 8, after V lost 1 base and J lost 7 bases. The CDR3 totals 14 residues. The germline gives CDR1 DFQATT, CDR2 SNEGSKA (reference sequence). CDR3: CSARAASGIQEQYF. In DNA form, the CDR3 reads TGCAGTGCTAGAGCGGCTAGCGGGATCCAAGAGCAGTACTTC.

V usage is TRBV20-1 and J usage is TRBJ2-5; 9 nucleotides agree with TRBD2. The CDR3 runs to 15 residues. Germline values: CDR1 DFQATT, CDR2 SNEGSKA (reference sequence). V shed 3 bases, J shed 2 bases, and the junction held 7 bases outside the gene matches. The chain's CDR3 is CSARSSGDIQETQYF. In DNA form, the CDR3 reads TGCAGTGCTAGGTCTAGCGGGGATATTCAAGAGACCCAGTACTTC.

Ten or more counts support this clonotype. The chain recombines TRBV12-3 or TRBV12-4 with TRBJ2-6; 8 bases are shared with TRBD1. The CDR3 is 17 amino acids. V shed 5 bases, J shed 0 bases, and the junction held 6 bases outside the gene matches. This CDR3 reads CASSPRTGLSGANVLTF. CDR3 in DNA: TGTGCCAGCAGTCCAAGGACAGGGCTCTCTGGGGCCAACGTCCTGACTTTC.